This entry concerns a single TCR beta chain. The same CDR3 arises from other DNA sequences in this sample as well. This entry is derived from a study of technical replicates of blood from several donors. Data came from immunoSEQ multiplex PCR; TCRdb stores just in-frame clones and leaves some out. The sample holds about 74,000 clones, approximately 94% seen once. Trimming pared 5 bases from V and 4 bases from J, leaving 8 bases between. The CDR3 totals 12 residues. Germline V CDR1 and CDR2: MNHEY, SMNVEV (reference sequence). This clonotype was obtained from a human donor in good health. The rearrangement links TRBV27 to TRBJ1-1; D gene unclear. Input material: T cells isolated from PBMCs. For the CDR3, the DNA is TGTGCCAGCAGTATAGGAGGCACTGAAGCTTTCTTT. Translated: CASSIGGTEAFF.